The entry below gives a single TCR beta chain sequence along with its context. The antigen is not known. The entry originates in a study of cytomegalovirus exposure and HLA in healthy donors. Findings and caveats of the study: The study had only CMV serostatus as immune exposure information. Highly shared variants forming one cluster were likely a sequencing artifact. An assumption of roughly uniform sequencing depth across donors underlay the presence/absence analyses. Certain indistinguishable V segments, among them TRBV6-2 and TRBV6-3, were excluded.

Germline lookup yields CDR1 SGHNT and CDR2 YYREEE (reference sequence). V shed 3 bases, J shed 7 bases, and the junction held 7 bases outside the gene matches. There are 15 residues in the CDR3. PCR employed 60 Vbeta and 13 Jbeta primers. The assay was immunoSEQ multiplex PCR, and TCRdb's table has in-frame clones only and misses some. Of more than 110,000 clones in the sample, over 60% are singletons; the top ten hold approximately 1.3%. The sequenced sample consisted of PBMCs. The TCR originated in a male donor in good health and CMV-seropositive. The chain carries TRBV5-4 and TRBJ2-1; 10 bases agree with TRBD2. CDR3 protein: CASSYPGLANNEQFF. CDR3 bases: TGTGCCAGCAGCTACCCGGGACTAGCGAATAATGAGCAGTTCTTC.